This record concerns one TCR beta chain sequence. What it recognizes is unknown. These data are taken from a study of graft-versus-host responses after intestinal transplantation. Study as a whole: Recipients received multivisceral, liver-intestinal, or isolated intestinal transplants. The whole recipient group had anti-thymocyte globulin induction followed by tacrolimus and steroids for two to four years. Study-level results: Individuals carrying graft-donor T cell macrochimerism showed high graft-versus-host to host-versus-graft clonal ratios in allografts. Circulating GvH clones peaking coincided with falling HvG clones soon after transplant.

Assay: immunoSEQ multiplex PCR; the TCRdb copy retains only in-frame clones and omits some. The sample records under 150,000 clones, approximately 92% being singletons. The CDR3 extends over 14 amino acids. V gave up 4 bases and J gave up 2 bases, with 13 bases separating them. Looked up from germline, CDR1 is SGHRS and CDR2 is YFSETQ. The source was unstimulated CD4+ T cells sorted from spleen or lymph node cells, collected before intestinal transplant. The TCR originated in a human donor who received an intestinal transplant. V gene TRBV5-1 combines with J gene TRBJ2-7; D may be TRBD1 or TRBD2 (5 bases each). The CDR3, as DNA: TGCGCCAGCAGCACGGGGCGGGCGGCCTACGAGCAGTACTTC. Residues: CASSTGRAAYEQYF.